This TCR beta chain was recorded in a study of blood T cell repertoires in COVID-19. Across the whole study: Sample material is recorded as cDNA or gDNA derived from T cells, B-cell-depleted T cells, or PBMCs.

CDR3 length: 18 amino acids. The germline V gene encodes CDR1 SGHRS and CDR2 YFSETQ. Deletions cut 1 base from V and 10 bases from J, with 24 bases between. TCRdb keeps only in-frame clones here, not all; method: immunoSEQ multiplex PCR. The profile shows 270,000 or so clones, less than 95% of them singletons. Participant-given clinical history determined each cohort assignment. V gene TRBV5-1 combines with J gene TRBJ1-6, with a possible D match to TRBD1 (5 bases). The receptor was isolated from a man aged 40-49 years who had been exposed to COVID-19. The sequenced material came from PBMCs or T cells enriched from blood (not recorded which). The CDR3 is CASSLFPHRKQGWSPLHF. In DNA, the CDR3 is TGCGCCAGCAGCTTGTTCCCTCATCGGAAGCAGGGTTGGTCACCCCTCCACTTT.